This TCR beta chain was observed in a study of CD8 T cells in ankylosing spondylitis. Findings of the study overall: Enrichment of disease-linked clones was reportedly significant in matched ankylosing spondylitis synovial fluid. A motif in TCR beta, a set of roughly 8 highly homologous variants, appeared characteristic of ankylosing spondylitis blood.

A quantitative 5'-RACE method, one with molecular barcodes, was used to make TCR beta libraries. TCRdb independently ran MiXCR on the 5' RACE reads; one entry per CDR3 protein. The sample carries about 260,000 distinct CDR3 sequences, around 19% recorded once. In regard to this clonotype: Its antigen remains unknown.

The V gene's germline CDR1 is SGHDT and CDR2 YYEEEE. The CDR3 sequence is 14 residues long. V lost 2 bases to trimming and J lost 5 bases, with 10 bases between them. This clonotype was obtained from a male donor with ankylosing spondylitis or in good health (not recorded which). This chain connects TRBV5-6 to TRBJ2-2; possibly TRBD2 for D (6 bases). Sequenced sample: blood, either unsorted or a sorted T cell fraction (not recorded which). The CDR3 here is CASSFGSETGELFF. Here the CDR3 DNA reads TGTGCCAGCAGCTTCGGGAGCGAGACCGGGGAGCTGTTTTTT.